This is a list of T cell receptor beta chains from one sample in a study of identical twins. TCRdb reprocessed the 5' RACE reads with MiXCR, giving one entry per CDR3 protein. The sample has hundreds of thousands of distinct CDR3 sequences; 21% are singletons. This sample also belongs to another study, concerning T cells expressing NK-cell markers.

Sequenced: PBMCs. These receptors were taken from a young woman in good health. The CDR3 runs from the conserved cysteine through the conserved F or W. The D gene is left open where the match is weak. The listing skips clone size in some rows; elsewhere it reads once, few, many or a size class.

V gene	D gene	clone size	J gene	CDR3 protein	CDR3 DNA
TRBV12-3/TRBV12-4	-	-	TRBJ2-4	CASSLAPDLARRLAKNIQYF	TGTGCCAGCAGTTTAGCGCCCGATCTGGCCAGACGATTAGCCAAAAACATTCAGTACTTC
TRBV11-3	-	-	TRBJ2-7	CASSLSMTGPYEQYF	TGTGCCAGCAGCTTATCGATGACGGGGCCCTACGAGCAGTACTTC
TRBV29-1	-	few	TRBJ2-7	CSAEGNSYEQYF	TGCAGTGCCGAGGGGAACTCCTACGAGCAGTACTTC
TRBV7-2	-	few	TRBJ2-2	CASSLGAITGELFF	TGTGCCAGCAGCTTAGGGGCAATCACCGGGGAGCTGTTTTTT
TRBV9	-	many	TRBJ2-3	CASSPREGVGTDTQYF	TGTGCCAGCAGCCCAAGAGAGGGAGTGGGGACAGATACGCAGTATTTT
TRBV12-3/TRBV12-4	-	-	TRBJ2-5	CASSLRDWRGTQYF	TGTGCCAGCAGTTTAAGAGACTGGCGGGGGACCCAGTACTTC
TRBV25-1	TRBD2	-	TRBJ2-3	CASNLAGYESTDTQYF	TGTGCCAGCAATCTAGCGGGGTACGAAAGCACAGATACGCAGTATTTT
TRBV6-1	TRBD1	few	TRBJ1-5	CASSKGTGGYSNQPQHF	TGTGCCAGCAGTAAAGGGACAGGGGGGTATAGCAATCAGCCCCAGCATTTT
TRBV4-3	-	-	TRBJ1-2	CASSHPGARYGYTF	TGCGCCAGCAGCCACCCGGGTGCCCGATATGGCTACACCTTC
TRBV7-3	-	many	TRBJ2-3	CASSLTSPPTRYSTDTQYF	TGTGCCAGCAGCTTAACTAGCCCCCCAACTAGGTACTCTACAGATACGCAGTATTTT
TRBV5-5	TRBD2	few	TRBJ2-1	CASSGRDVAYNEQFF	TGTGCCAGCAGCGGGAGGGACGTTGCCTACAATGAGCAGTTCTTC
TRBV7-2	TRBD1	-	TRBJ2-5	CASSIGQAQETQYF	TGTGCCAGCAGCATCGGACAGGCCCAAGAGACCCAGTACTTC
TRBV11-2	TRBD1	-	TRBJ1-1	CASSLGQGEGTEAFF	TGTGCCAGCAGCTTAGGCCAGGGGGAGGGCACTGAAGCTTTCTTT
TRBV12-3/TRBV12-4	-	few	TRBJ2-5	CASSSRQQGETQYF	TGTGCCAGCAGTTCCCGACAGCAGGGTGAGACCCAGTACTTC
TRBV12-3/TRBV12-4	-	-	TRBJ1-1	CASKWANTEAFF	TGTGCCAGCAAATGGGCGAACACTGAAGCTTTCTTT
TRBV7-9	-	-	TRBJ1-1	CASSVRDPNTEAFF	TGTGCCAGCAGCGTAAGAGACCCGAACACTGAAGCTTTCTTT
TRBV4-3	TRBD2	-	TRBJ2-3	CASSQPGLAGGPDTQYF	TGCGCCAGCAGCCAACCCGGACTAGCGGGAGGGCCAGATACGCAGTATTTT
TRBV7-9	-	few	TRBJ2-7	CASSPIAVPHEQYF	TGTGCCAGCAGCCCAATAGCGGTACCGCACGAGCAGTACTTC
TRBV12-3/TRBV12-4	-	many	TRBJ2-1	CASSSTGEQFF	TGTGCCAGCAGCTCTACTGGTGAGCAGTTCTTC
TRBV20-1	-	-	TRBJ2-7	CSARDLRIGEQYF	TGCAGTGCTAGAGACTTGCGGATAGGGGAGCAGTACTTC
TRBV15	-	-	TRBJ2-3	CATSRVFRRVTDTQYF	TGTGCCACCAGCAGAGTGTTTAGGAGGGTCACAGATACGCAGTATTTT
TRBV5-1	-	-	TRBJ2-7	CASSLVLRTPDEQYF	TGCGCCAGCAGCTTGGTTCTGCGGACTCCCGACGAGCAGTACTTC
TRBV19	-	-	TRBJ2-3	CASNSEFPSTDTQYF	TGTGCCAGTAATAGCGAGTTCCCTAGCACAGATACGCAGTATTTT
TRBV29-1	TRBD1	-	TRBJ2-5	CSVPSAGGVVETQYF	TGCAGCGTCCCTTCGGCAGGGGGAGTGGTGGAGACCCAGTACTTC
TRBV12-3/TRBV12-4	TRBD1	many	TRBJ2-2	CASRKGADTGELFF	TGTGCCAGCAGAAAGGGGGCCGACACCGGGGAGCTGTTTTTT
TRBV29-1	TRBD1	many	TRBJ2-3	CSCRDSKDTQYF	TGCAGCTGCCGGGACAGTAAAGATACGCAGTATTTT
TRBV20-1	-	few	TRBJ2-1	CSARDFRDRAYNEQFF	TGCAGTGCTAGAGACTTTCGGGACCGCGCCTACAATGAGCAGTTCTTC
TRBV4-2	-	few	TRBJ1-3	CASKGTAGNTIYF	TGTGCCAGCAAAGGCACAGCTGGAAACACCATATATTTT